Following are 9 T cell receptor beta chains from one sample sequenced in a study of Graves' ophthalmopathy and Graves' hyperthyroidism. RNA transcripts were the template, and TCR beta CDR3 regions were amplified from them. The first round was an RT-PCR with HTBI primers, and the second round was a multiplex PCR. Each CDR3 protein gets one entry after TCRdb re-called the multiplex PCR reads with MiXCR. The repertoire holds around 1.1 million distinct CDR3 sequences, with about 36% as singletons. The specimen was peripheral blood or thyroid tissue (not recorded which). The origin of the receptors is an adult man with Graves' hyperthyroidism.

This clonotype was detected many times. The J gene is TRBJ1-2, the V gene TRBV24-1; D is ambiguous. Deletions cut 2 bases from V and 8 bases from J, with 14 bases between. CDR1 KGHDR and CDR2 SFDVKD come from the germline V gene. CDR3 size: 14 residues. DNA of the CDR3: TGTGCCACCAGTGATTCTGACGGGCTACGGGGCTACACCTTC. Translated, it gives CATSDSDGLRGYTF.

This clonotype was detected a few times. The chain recombines TRBV5-1 with TRBJ2-7; 10 bases match TRBD2. V lost 2 bases, J lost 6 bases, and 17 bases stayed unmatched. Germline CDR1 is SGHRS and CDR2 is YFSETQ. The CDR3 covers 18 residues. The CDR3 spells CASSFSASISGGHSEQYF. Here the CDR3 DNA reads TGCGCCAGCAGCTTCTCTGCCTCCATTAGCGGGGGGCACTCCGAGCAGTACTTC.

This clonotype has a count of ten or more. This chain links TRBV12-3 or TRBV12-4 with TRBJ2-7, with D hard to call. CDR3 length equals 14 residues. Trimming removed 6 bases at V and 1 base at J, with 13 bases between. The CDR3 sequence: CASSQMWQSYEQYF. The DNA of the CDR3 is TGTGCCAGCAGCCAGATGTGGCAGTCCTACGAGCAGTACTTC.

The table lists this clonotype with a few counts. The rearrangement joins TRBV6-5 to TRBJ2-7; 8 bases line up with TRBD1. The CDR3 totals 14 residues. Losses at the gene ends were 5 bases for V and 0 bases for J; bases not matched to a gene: 3. From germline, CDR1 is MNHEY and CDR2 SVGAGI. This CDR3 reads CASSHDRGSYEQYF. DNA of the CDR3: TGTGCCAGCAGTCACGACAGGGGCTCCTACGAGCAGTACTTC.

This clonotype was picked up many times. This rearrangement joins TRBV5-1 to TRBJ2-5; D unresolved. V lost 2 bases and J 2 bases, leaving 7 bases between the germline ends. The CDR3 runs to 13 residues. CDR1 SGHRS and CDR2 YFSETQ come from the germline V gene. The CDR3 loop is CASSFPHQETQYF. DNA of the CDR3: TGCGCCAGCAGCTTCCCACATCAAGAGACCCAGTACTTC.

This clonotype was observed at least ten times. The chain employs TRBV7-8 and TRBJ2-2; perhaps TRBD1 as D (5 bases). V lost 5 bases to trimming and J lost 5 bases, with 15 bases between them. The CDR3 loop spans 15 amino acids. Germline V gene lookup returns CDR1 SGHVS and CDR2 FQNEAQ. CDR3 nucleotide sequence: TGTGCCAGCAGCCCAGGGTTAGGAGCAACCGGGGAGCTGTTTTTT. It specifies CASSPGLGATGELFF.

In its sample, this clonotype was seen a few times. The V gene is TRBV4-3, the J gene TRBJ1-5; D is undetermined. Deletions cut 1 base from V and 5 bases from J, with 9 bases between. The CDR3 totals 14 residues. Germline CDR1 and CDR2: LGHNA and YSLEER. CDR3 sequence: CASSQGLGYQPQHF. Here the CDR3 DNA reads TGCGCCAGCAGCCAAGGGCTGGGGTATCAGCCCCAGCATTTT.

This clonotype was detected many times. This chain uses TRBV7-8 with TRBJ1-1; D gene uncertain. CDR3 length: 16 amino acids. With 1 base removed from V and 7 bases from J, the gap between germline ends came to 19 bases. Looked up from germline, CDR1 is SGHVS and CDR2 is FQNEAQ. The CDR3 loop reads CASSLERVRFEVEAFF. The CDR3 DNA reads as TGTGCCAGCAGCTTAGAGAGGGTCCGGTTCGAGGTTGAAGCTTTCTTT.

This clonotype was recorded at least ten times. The chain recombines TRBV10-3 with TRBJ2-6, with D hard to call. The CDR3 sequence is 18 residues long. The V gene lost 2 bases and the J gene lost 0 bases, with 14 bases spanning the gap. Germline V CDR1 and CDR2: ENHRY, SYGVKD. CDR3 coding DNA: TGTGCCATCAGTGAGAAGACACAAAGGTTCTCTGGGGCCAACGTCCTGACTTTC. It specifies CAISEKTQRFSGANVLTF.